A selection of T cell receptor beta chains follows, all from one sample in a study of post-analysis software for immune sequencing data. TCRdb used MiXCR to reprocess the PCR reads, holding one entry per CDR3 protein. The data hold about 540,000 distinct CDR3 sequences, with about a third observed a single time. Sequenced: blood. The receptors here all came from a girl younger than 18 with multiple sclerosis. Both conserved end residues are part of each CDR3. D genes are given only for firm matches. Only some rows state a clone size, as once, few, many or a class for expanded clones.

>NA|TRBJ2-5|TRBV5-1|15|once
TGCGCCAGCAGCTTGGGGTGGGGGGCTCAAGAGACCCAGTACTTC
CASSLGWGAQETQYF
>NA|TRBJ1-3|TRBV5-1|13|NA
TGCGCCAGCAGCTTGGGGGGTGGAAACACCATATATTTT
CASSLGGGNTIYF
>NA|TRBJ1-2|TRBV5-5|15|many
TGTGCCAGCAGCCTCTGGGGGAGGGAGGACTATGGCTACACCTTC
CASSLWGREDYGYTF
>NA|TRBJ1-2|TRBV6-5|15|NA
TGTGCCAGCAGTTACTCAGCCGGGTCCCTCTATGGCTACACCTTC
CASSYSAGSLYGYTF
>TRBD1|TRBJ1-2|TRBV7-2|19|NA
TGTGCCAGCAGCTCAAAAATCCAGTGGGACAGGGAGGACCCTTATGGCTACACCTTC
CASSSKIQWDREDPYGYTF
>NA|TRBJ1-2|TRBV29-1|13|NA
TGCAGCGTTGGGGTAATTCAGGACTATGGCCACACCTTC
CSVGVIQDYGHTF
>TRBD2|TRBJ2-1|TRBV10-2|18|few
TGCGCCAGCAGTGAGTCTGCTAGCGGGGGCCCCGGGTACAATGAGCAGTTCTTC
CASSESASGGPGYNEQFF
>TRBD2|TRBJ2-3|TRBV20-1|16|NA
TGCAGTGCTAGCCTAGGGACTAGGGATAGCACAGATACGCAGTATTTT
CSASLGTRDSTDTQYF
>NA|TRBJ2-4|TRBV29-1|14|NA
TGCAGCGTTGGGGGCCGACTAGTCAAAAACATTCAGTACTTC
CSVGGRLVKNIQYF
>NA|TRBJ1-2|TRBV20-1|15|NA
TGCAGTGCTAGAGATTTCACGACAGGCCGTTCGGGCTACACCTTC
CSARDFTTGRSGYTF
>TRBD1|TRBJ2-4|TRBV28|14|NA
TGTGCCAGCAGTTTGACAGGGGCAGGAAACATTCAGTACTTC
CASSLTGAGNIQYF
>NA|TRBJ2-7|TRBV12-3/TRBV12-4|13|NA
TGTGCCAGCAGTCCCCCGGAGGGCTACGAGCAGTACTTC
CASSPPEGYEQYF
>NA|TRBJ2-1|TRBV21-1|14|NA
TGTGCCAGCAGCAAACCCCAGACAGGGGATGAGCAGTTCTTC
CASSKPQTGDEQFF
>TRBD2|TRBJ2-1|TRBV12-3/TRBV12-4|16|few
TGTGCCAGCAGTTTCACCACTAGCGGGGGGGACAATGAGCAGTTCTTC
CASSFTTSGGDNEQFF
>NA|TRBJ2-1|TRBV5-1|14|once
TGCGCCAGCAGCTCCTGGGCAGGTCCGGATGAGCAGTTCTTC
CASSSWAGPDEQFF
>NA|TRBJ2-3|TRBV9|13|few
TGTGCCAGCAGCGTAGAGGGAAGAGATACGCAGTATTTT
CASSVEGRDTQYF
>TRBD2|TRBJ2-7|TRBV10-1|15|NA
TGCGCCAGCAGTGAGGGACTAGCGGGCTACAATGAGCAGTACTTC
CASSEGLAGYNEQYF
>TRBD1|TRBJ2-7|TRBV7-9|15|NA
TGTGCCAGCAGCTTAGGAACAGGGGCGTTCTACGAGCAGTACTTC
CASSLGTGAFYEQYF
>NA|TRBJ1-2|TRBV6-1|13|NA
TGTGCCAGCAACCTCCGGGGCAACTATGGCTACACCTTC
CASNLRGNYGYTF
>TRBD1|TRBJ2-1|TRBV7-2|15|NA
TGTGCCAGCAGCGCTACAGGGGGCGCGTACAATGAGCAGTTCTTC
CASSATGGAYNEQFF
>NA|TRBJ1-4|TRBV28|15|NA
TGTGCCAGCAGTTTGGGGTGGAACATCAATGAAAAACTGTTTTTT
CASSLGWNINEKLFF
>NA|TRBJ2-5|TRBV25-1|11|once
TGTGCCAGCAGTGAGGGCGGGACCCAGTACTTC
CASSEGGTQYF
>NA|TRBJ2-2|TRBV12-3/TRBV12-4|14|NA
TGTGCCAGCAGTTTGCTAGGGGAGTCCGGGGAGCTGTTTTTT
CASSLLGESGELFF
>TRBD2|TRBJ2-3|TRBV10-3|14|few
TGTGCCATCGCTAGCGGGGCAATCACAGATACGCAGTATTTT
CAIASGAITDTQYF
>NA|TRBJ2-3|TRBV5-1|15|many
TGCGCCAGCAGCGAACGGTTAGCGGGCACAGATACGCAGTATTTT
CASSERLAGTDTQYF
>NA|TRBJ1-2|TRBV24-1|12|NA
TGTGCCACCAGTGATTACCGGGATGGCTACACCTTC
CATSDYRDGYTF
>NA|TRBJ2-5|TRBV6-5|16|NA
TGTGCCAGCAGTTACCTCAGATCTAAGCGGTGGGAGACCCAGTACTTC
CASSYLRSKRWETQYF
>NA|TRBJ1-5|TRBV4-1|17|NA
TGCGCCAGCAGCCAGGACGGCAGCGGCCTTTCCAATCAGCCCCAGCATTTT
CASSQDGSGLSNQPQHF
>NA|TRBJ1-2|TRBV12-3/TRBV12-4|13|NA
TGTGCCAGCATTCTGAGCGGACAATTCGGCTACACCTTC
CASILSGQFGYTF
>TRBD2|TRBJ2-1|TRBV11-2|16|NA
TGTGCCAGCAGCTCCCCGGGACTAGCGGGGCCCATCGAGCAGTTCTTC
CASSSPGLAGPIEQFF
>NA|TRBJ1-1|TRBV20-1|13|NA
TGCAGTGCCCGTGGACAGTCGAACACTGAAGCTTTCTTT
CSARGQSNTEAFF
>TRBD1|TRBJ1-1|TRBV15|14|NA
TGTGCCACTAGCCGGGACAGGGTGAACACTGAAGCTTTCTTT
CATSRDRVNTEAFF
>TRBD1|TRBJ1-1|TRBV12-3/TRBV12-4|14|NA
TGTGCCAGCAGTTTACGGGACAGGGGGGGTGAAGCTTTCTTT
CASSLRDRGGEAFF
>NA|TRBJ1-2|TRBV7-9|11|NA
TGTGCCAGCAGCCCGGACACTGGCTACACCTTC
CASSPDTGYTF
>NA|TRBJ1-1|TRBV2|14|NA
TGTGCCAGCAGTGAGTTGACGATGAACACTGAAGCTTTCTTT
CASSELTMNTEAFF
>TRBD1|TRBJ2-7|TRBV5-1|17|many
TGCGCCAGCAGCTTACGACTAGACAGGGGGCGAAGGGACGAGCAGTACTTC
CASSLRLDRGRRDEQYF
>TRBD1|TRBJ2-2|TRBV29-1|14|few
TGCAGCGTTGAAGGGACAGGGGACACCGGGGAGCTGTTTTTT
CSVEGTGDTGELFF
>NA|TRBJ1-4|TRBV18|16|NA
TGTGCCAGCTCACCACGTGTATCGGCCATTGGGGAAAAACTGTTTTTT
CASSPRVSAIGEKLFF
>TRBD1|TRBJ1-2|TRBV12-3/TRBV12-4|16|NA
TGTGCCAGCAGTGCGACAGGGTGGCTTCCCCGCTGTGGCTACACCTTC
CASSATGWLPRCGYTF
>TRBD1|TRBJ2-7|TRBV6-5|13|NA
TGTGCCAGCAGAAGACAGGGGGTCTACGAGCAGTACTTC
CASRRQGVYEQYF
>TRBD1|TRBJ1-4|TRBV12-3/TRBV12-4|14|NA
TGTGCCAGCAGCACAGGGGTGAGAAAAGAAAAACTGTTTTTT
CASSTGVRKEKLFF
>NA|TRBJ2-4|TRBV29-1|13|few
TGCAACGTCTCTGGATTCCCCAAAAACATTCAGTACTTC
CNVSGFPKNIQYF
>NA|TRBJ2-3|TRBV7-2|15|few
TGTGCCAGCAGCTTTCGACGGGGGCGCACAGATACGCAGTATTTT
CASSFRRGRTDTQYF
>TRBD1|TRBJ2-3|TRBV29-1|13|NA
TGCAGCGTTCGGCAGGGGGCTACAGATACGCAGTATTTT
CSVRQGATDTQYF
>TRBD1|TRBJ1-5|TRBV20-1|15|few
TGCAGTGCTAGAGAGGGGACAGCAAGCAATCAGCCCCAGCATTTT
CSAREGTASNQPQHF
>NA|TRBJ2-7|TRBV5-1|15|NA
TGCGCCAGCAGCTCCGACTCCATTTCGTGGTACGAGCAGTACTTC
CASSSDSISWYEQYF
>NA|TRBJ2-5|TRBV12-3/TRBV12-4|16|NA
TGTGCCAGCAGCCATACTACTAGCTCCTCACAAGAGACCCAGTACTTC
CASSHTTSSSQETQYF
>TRBD1|TRBJ2-5|TRBV10-3|15|NA
TGTGCCATCAGTGAGTCGGCCCCAGGGGGAGAGACCCAGTACTTC
CAISESAPGGETQYF
>NA|TRBJ2-3|TRBV6-1|15|few
TGTGCCAGCAGTGAAAGAATAGGGAGCACAGATACGCAGTATTTT
CASSERIGSTDTQYF
>TRBD1|TRBJ2-3|TRBV6-5|15|NA
TGTGCCAGCGGTTTGACAGGGATAGCAACAGATACGCAGTATTTT
CASGLTGIATDTQYF
>NA|TRBJ1-2|TRBV6-1|15|NA
TGTGCCAGCAGTGGTGCAGGGCCTGGCGACTATGGCTACACCTTC
CASSGAGPGDYGYTF
>NA|TRBJ1-1|TRBV6-5|17|NA
TGTGCCAGCAGTTACTCGATCGTGAACCCCTCAGTCACTGAAGCTTTCTTT
CASSYSIVNPSVTEAFF
>NA|TRBJ2-3|TRBV4-1|17|few
TGCGCCAGCAGCCAAGATGGTGTCGGCGGAGTGGCAGATACGCAGTATTTT
CASSQDGVGGVADTQYF
>TRBD2|TRBJ2-2|TRBV20-1|15|NA
TGCAGTGCTAGCATTGGCGGGGGGGCCCCCGGGGAGCTGTTTTTT
CSASIGGGAPGELFF
>TRBD1|TRBJ2-7|TRBV9|15|NA
TGTGCCAGCAGCGTGGGACAGGGGGCGTCCTACGAGCAGTACTTC
CASSVGQGASYEQYF